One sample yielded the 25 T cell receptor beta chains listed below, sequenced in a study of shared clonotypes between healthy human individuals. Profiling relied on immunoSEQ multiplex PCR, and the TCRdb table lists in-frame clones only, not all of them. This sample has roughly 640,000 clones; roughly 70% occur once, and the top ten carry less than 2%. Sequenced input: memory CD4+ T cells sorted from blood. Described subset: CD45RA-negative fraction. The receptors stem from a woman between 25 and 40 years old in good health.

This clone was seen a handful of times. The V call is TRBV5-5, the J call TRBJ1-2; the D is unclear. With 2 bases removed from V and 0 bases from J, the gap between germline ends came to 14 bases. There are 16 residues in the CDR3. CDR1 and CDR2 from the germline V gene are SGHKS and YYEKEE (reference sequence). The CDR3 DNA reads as TGTGCCAGCAGCTTCGGGCCGTCTGGAACTAACTATGGCTACACCTTC. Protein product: CASSFGPSGTNYGYTF. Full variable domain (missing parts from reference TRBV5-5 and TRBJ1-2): DAGVTQSPTHLIKTRGQQVTLRCSPISGHKSVSWYQQVLGQGPQFIFQYYEKEERGRGNFPDRFSARQFPNYSSELNVNALLLGDSALYLCASSFGPSGTNYGYTFGSGTRLTVV.

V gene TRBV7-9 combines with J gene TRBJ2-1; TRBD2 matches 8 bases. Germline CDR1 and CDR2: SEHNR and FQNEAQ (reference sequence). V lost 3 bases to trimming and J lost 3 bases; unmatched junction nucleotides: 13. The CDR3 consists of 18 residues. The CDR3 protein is CASSFRPRSREGYNEQFF. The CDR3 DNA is TGTGCCAGCAGCTTTAGACCTCGGAGTCGGGAGGGCTACAATGAGCAGTTCTTC.

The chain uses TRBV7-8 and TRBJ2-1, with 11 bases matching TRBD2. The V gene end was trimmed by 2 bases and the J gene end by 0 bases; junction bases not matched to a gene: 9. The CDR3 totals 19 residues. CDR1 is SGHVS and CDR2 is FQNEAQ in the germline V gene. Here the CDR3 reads CASSLYASGRISSYNEQFF. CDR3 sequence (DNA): TGTGCCAGCAGCTTATATGCTAGCGGGAGGATCAGCTCCTACAATGAGCAGTTCTTC.

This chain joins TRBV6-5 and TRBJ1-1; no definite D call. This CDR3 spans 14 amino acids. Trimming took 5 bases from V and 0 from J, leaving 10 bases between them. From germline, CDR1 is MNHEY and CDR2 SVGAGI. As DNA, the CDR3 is TGTGCCAGCAGTCAACAGACCATGAACACTGAAGCTTTCTTT. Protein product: CASSQQTMNTEAFF.

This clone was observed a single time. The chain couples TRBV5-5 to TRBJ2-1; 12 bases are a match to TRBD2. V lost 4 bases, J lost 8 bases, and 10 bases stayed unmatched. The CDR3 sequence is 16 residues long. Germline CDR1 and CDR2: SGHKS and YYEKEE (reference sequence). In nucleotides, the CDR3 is TGTGCCAGCAGCGACCGACTAGCGGGAGCAATTGATGAGCAGTTCTTC. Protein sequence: CASSDRLAGAIDEQFF.

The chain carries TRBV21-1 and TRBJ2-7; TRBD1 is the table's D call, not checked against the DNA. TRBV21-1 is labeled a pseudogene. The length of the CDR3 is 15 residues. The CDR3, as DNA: TGTGCCAGCAGCAACCCAGGACAGGCCACCTACGAGCAGTACTTC. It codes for CASSNPGQATYEQYF.

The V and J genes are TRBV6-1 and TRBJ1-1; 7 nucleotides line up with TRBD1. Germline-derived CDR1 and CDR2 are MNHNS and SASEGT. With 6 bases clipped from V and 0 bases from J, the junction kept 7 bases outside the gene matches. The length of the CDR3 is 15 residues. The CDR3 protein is CASRGRQGMNTEAFF. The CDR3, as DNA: TGTGCCAGCAGGGGGAGACAGGGCATGAACACTGAAGCTTTCTTT.

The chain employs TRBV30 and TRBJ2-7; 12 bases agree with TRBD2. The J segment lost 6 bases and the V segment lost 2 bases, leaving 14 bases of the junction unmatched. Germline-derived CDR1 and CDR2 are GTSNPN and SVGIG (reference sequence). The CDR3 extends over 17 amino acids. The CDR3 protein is CAWSRWLAGGPSGEQYF. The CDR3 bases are TGTGCCTGGAGTAGATGGCTAGCGGGAGGGCCGTCTGGCGAGCAGTACTTC.

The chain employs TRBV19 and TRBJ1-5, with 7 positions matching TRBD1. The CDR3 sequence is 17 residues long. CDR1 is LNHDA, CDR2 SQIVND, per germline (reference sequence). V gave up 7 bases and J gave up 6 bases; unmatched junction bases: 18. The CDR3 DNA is TGTGCCAGTACCCAGGGGGGTGGGGTAGAATCAGGTCAGCCCCAGCATTTT. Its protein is CASTQGGGVESGQPQHF. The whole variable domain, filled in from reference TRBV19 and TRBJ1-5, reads DGGITQSPKYLFRKEGQNVTLSCEQNLNHDAMYWYRQDPGQGLRLIYYSQIVNDFQKGDIAEGYSVSREKKESFPLTVTSAQKNPTAFYLCASTQGGGVESGQPQHFGDGTRLSIL.

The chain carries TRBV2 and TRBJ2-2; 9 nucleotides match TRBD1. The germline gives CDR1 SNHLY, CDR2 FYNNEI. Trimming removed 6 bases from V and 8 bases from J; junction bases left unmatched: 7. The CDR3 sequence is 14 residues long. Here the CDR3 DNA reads TGTGCCAGCAGGGTGACAGGGGGTGGAGGGGAGCTGTTTTTT. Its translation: CASRVTGGGGELFF.

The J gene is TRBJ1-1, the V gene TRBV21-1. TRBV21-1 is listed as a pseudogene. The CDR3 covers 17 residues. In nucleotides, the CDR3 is TGTGCCAGCAGCAAAGGTGTAGGCCCTTTCATGAACACTGAAGCTTTCTTT. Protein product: CASSKGVGPFMNTEAFF.

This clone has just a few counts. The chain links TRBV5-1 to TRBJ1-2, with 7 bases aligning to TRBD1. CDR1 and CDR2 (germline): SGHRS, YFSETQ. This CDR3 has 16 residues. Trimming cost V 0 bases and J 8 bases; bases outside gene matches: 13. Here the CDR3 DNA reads TGCGCCAGCAGCTTGGCCTTGAGCTTACAGGGGCAGGGCTACACCTTC. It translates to CASSLALSLQGQGYTF.

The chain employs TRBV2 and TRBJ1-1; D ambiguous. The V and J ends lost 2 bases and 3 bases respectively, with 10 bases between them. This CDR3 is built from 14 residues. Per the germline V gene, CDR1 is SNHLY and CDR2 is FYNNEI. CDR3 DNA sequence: TGTGCCAGCAGTGAAAACGGGTTTTACACTGAAGCTTTCTTT. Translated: CASSENGFYTEAFF.

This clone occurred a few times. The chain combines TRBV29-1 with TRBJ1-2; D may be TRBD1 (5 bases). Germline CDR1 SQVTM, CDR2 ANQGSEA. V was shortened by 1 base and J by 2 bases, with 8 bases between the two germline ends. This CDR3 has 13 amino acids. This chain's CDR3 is CSVEARDNYGYTF. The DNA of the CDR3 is TGCAGCGTTGAAGCAAGGGACAACTATGGCTACACCTTC.

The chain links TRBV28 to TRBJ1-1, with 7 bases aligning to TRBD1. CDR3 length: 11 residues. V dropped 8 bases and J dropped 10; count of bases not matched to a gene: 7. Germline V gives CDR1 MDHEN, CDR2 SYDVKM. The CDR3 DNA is TGTGCCAGCGGCTACGACAGGGCAGCTTTCTTT. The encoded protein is CASGYDRAAFF.

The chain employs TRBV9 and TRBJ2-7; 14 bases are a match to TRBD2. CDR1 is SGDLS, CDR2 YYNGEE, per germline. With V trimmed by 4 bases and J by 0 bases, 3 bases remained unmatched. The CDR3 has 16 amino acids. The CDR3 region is CASSSGLAGVSYEQYF. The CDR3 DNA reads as TGTGCCAGCAGCTCGGGACTAGCGGGAGTCTCCTACGAGCAGTACTTC.

The CDR3 coding sequence is TGTGCCAGCAGGGACGACGGTCGGGCTTTCTTT. Translation gives CASRDDGRAFF. The rearrangement uses TRBV6-6 and TRBJ1-1; D is unresolved. Trimming shortened V by 6 bases and J by 11 bases, and 13 bases separated the two germline ends. CDR1 and CDR2 from the germline V gene are MNHNY and SVGAGI (reference sequence). This CDR3 contains 11 residues.

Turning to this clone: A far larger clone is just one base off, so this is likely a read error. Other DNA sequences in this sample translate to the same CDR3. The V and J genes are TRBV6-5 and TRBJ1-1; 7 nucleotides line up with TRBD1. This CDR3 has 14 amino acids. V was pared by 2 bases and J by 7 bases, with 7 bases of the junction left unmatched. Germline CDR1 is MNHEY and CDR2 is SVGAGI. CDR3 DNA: TGTGCCAGCAGTTACGGTGACAGGGATGGTGAAGCTTTCTTT. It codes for CASSYGDRDGEAFF.

DNA for the CDR3: TGCGCCAGCAGCCAAGATCTTTTGGCTAGCGGGAGCACAGATACGCAGTATTTT. Amino acids: CASSQDLLASGSTDTQYF. This chain joins TRBV4-1 and TRBJ2-3; 8 bases agree with TRBD2. Trimming cost V 0 bases and J 0 bases; bases outside gene matches: 8. CDR3 length equals 18 residues. Germline assignment: CDR1 MGHRA and CDR2 YSYEKL.

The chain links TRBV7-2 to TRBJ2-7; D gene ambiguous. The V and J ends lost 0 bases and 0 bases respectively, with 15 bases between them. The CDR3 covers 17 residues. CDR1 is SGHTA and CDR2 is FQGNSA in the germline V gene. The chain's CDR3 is CASSLALKGKISYEQYF. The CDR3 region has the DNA TGTGCCAGCAGCTTAGCCCTGAAGGGCAAAATCTCCTACGAGCAGTACTTC.

CDR3 sequence: CASSKKGWGTPSYEQYF. For the CDR3, the DNA is TGTGCCAGCAGTAAAAAGGGTTGGGGGACCCCTTCCTACGAGCAGTACTTC. V usage is TRBV28 and J usage is TRBJ2-7; D is perhaps TRBD1 or TRBD2 (5 bases each). This CDR3 contains 17 residues. The germline V gene encodes CDR1 MDHEN and CDR2 SYDVKM. V was trimmed by 5 bases and J by 1 base, leaving 21 bases between them.

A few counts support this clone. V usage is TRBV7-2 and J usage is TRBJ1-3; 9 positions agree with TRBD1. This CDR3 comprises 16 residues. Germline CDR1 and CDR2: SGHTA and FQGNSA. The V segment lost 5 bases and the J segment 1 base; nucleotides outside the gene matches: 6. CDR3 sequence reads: CASSRDRAPSGNTIYF. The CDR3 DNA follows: TGTGCCAGCAGCCGGGACAGGGCCCCATCTGGAAACACCATATATTTT.

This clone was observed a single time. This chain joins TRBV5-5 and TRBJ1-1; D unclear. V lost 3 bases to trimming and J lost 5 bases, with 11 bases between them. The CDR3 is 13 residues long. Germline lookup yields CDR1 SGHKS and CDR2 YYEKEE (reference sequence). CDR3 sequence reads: CASSSYSETEAFF. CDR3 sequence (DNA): TGTGCCAGCAGCTCCTATTCCGAAACTGAAGCTTTCTTT.

The chain's CDR3 is CASSPQNGGGAAGELFF. The CDR3, as DNA: TGTGCCAGCTCACCACAGAACGGAGGAGGAGCAGCCGGGGAGCTGTTTTTT. The rearrangement links TRBV18 to TRBJ2-2, with a tentative D call TRBD2 (5 bases). Trimming took off 1 base at V and 6 bases at J, with 18 bases between the two ends. CDR3 length: 17 residues. Germline CDR1 KGHSH, CDR2 LQKENI.

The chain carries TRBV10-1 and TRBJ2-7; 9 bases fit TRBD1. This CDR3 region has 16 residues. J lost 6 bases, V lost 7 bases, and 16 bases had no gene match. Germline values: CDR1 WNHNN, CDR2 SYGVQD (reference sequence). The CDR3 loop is CASTPGTGKHPLEQYF. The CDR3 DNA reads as TGCGCCAGCACGCCCGGGACAGGGAAACATCCTCTCGAGCAGTACTTC.